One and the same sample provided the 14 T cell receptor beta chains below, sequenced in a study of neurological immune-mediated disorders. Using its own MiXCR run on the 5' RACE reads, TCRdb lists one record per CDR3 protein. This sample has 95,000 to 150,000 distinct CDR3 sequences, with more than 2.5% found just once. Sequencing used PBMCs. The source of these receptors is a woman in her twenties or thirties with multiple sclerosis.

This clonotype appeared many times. The CDR3 DNA reads as TGTGCCAGCAGTACAACCGGGACAGCGGCTAACTATGGCTACACCTTC. This gives the protein CASSTTGTAANYGYTF. The chain is built from TRBV2 and TRBJ1-2, with 7 bases matching TRBD1. V gave up 5 bases and J gave up 0 bases; unmatched junction bases: 9. Germline CDR1 and CDR2: SNHLY and FYNNEI. This CDR3 comprises 16 residues.

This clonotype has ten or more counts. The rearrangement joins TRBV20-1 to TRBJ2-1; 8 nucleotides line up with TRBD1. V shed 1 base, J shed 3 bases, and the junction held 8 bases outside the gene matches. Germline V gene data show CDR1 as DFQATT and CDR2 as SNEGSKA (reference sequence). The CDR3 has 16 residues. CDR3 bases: TGCAGTGCTAGAGTCGGAGCAGGGGGCTACTACAATGAGCAGTTCTTC. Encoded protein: CSARVGAGGYYNEQFF.

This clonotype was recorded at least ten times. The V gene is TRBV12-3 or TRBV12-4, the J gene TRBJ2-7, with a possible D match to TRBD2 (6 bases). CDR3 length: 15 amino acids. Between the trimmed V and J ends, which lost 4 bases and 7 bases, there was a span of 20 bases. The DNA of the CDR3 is TGTGCCAGCAGTTCGCGGGACTCAGTAAGGTGGGAGCAGTACTTC. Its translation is CASSSRDSVRWEQYF.

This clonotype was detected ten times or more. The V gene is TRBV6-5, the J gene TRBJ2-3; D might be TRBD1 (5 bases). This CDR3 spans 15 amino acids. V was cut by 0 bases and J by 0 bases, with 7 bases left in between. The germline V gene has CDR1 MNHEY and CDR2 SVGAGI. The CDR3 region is CASSYSGASTDTQYF. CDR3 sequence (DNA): TGTGCCAGCAGTTACTCTGGGGCTAGCACAGATACGCAGTATTTT.

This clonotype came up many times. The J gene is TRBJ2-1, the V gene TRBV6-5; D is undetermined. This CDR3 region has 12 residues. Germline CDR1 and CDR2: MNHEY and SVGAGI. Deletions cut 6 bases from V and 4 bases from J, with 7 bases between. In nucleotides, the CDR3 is TGTGCCAGCAGCCAAACATACAATGAGCAGTTCTTC. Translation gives CASSQTYNEQFF.

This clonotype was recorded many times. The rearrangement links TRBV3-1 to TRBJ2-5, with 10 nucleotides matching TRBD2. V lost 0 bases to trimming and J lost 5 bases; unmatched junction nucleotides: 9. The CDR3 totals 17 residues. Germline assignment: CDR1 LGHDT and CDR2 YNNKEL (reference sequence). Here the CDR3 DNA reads TGTGCCAGCAGCCAAGATCACCTAGCGGGAGTACGGGAGACCCAGTACTTC. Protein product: CASSQDHLAGVRETQYF.

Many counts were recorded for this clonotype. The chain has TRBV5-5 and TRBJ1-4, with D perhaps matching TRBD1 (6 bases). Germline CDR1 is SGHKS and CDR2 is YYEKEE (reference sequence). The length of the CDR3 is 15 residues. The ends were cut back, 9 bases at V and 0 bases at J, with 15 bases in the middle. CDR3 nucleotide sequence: TGTGCCACCAGGACAGCCTACTCAACTAATGAAAAACTGTTTTTT. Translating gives CATRTAYSTNEKLFF.

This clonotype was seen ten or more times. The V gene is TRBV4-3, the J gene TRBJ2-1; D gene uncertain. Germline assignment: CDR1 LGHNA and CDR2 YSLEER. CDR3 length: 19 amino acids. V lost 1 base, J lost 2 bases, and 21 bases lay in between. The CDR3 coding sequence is TGCGCCAGCAGCCAAGTGTCGCCAGGAGACGACAAAACCTACAATGAGCAGTTCTTC. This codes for CASSQVSPGDDKTYNEQFF.

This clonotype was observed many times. This CDR3 is CASSLGGGGANVLTF. As DNA, the CDR3 is TGCGCCAGCAGCTTGGGAGGCGGTGGGGCCAACGTCCTGACTTTC. V is TRBV5-1 and J is TRBJ2-6; D gene unclear. Trimming took 0 bases from V and 3 from J, leaving 7 bases between them. The CDR3 extends over 15 amino acids. CDR1 is SGHRS, CDR2 YFSETQ, per germline.

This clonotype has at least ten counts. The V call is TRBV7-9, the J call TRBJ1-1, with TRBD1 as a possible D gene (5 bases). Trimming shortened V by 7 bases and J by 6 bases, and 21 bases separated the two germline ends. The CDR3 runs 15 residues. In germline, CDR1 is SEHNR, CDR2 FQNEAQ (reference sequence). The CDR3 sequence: CASTNLGEGSPEAFF. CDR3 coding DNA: TGTGCCAGCACCAACCTCGGAGAGGGGAGCCCTGAAGCTTTCTTT.

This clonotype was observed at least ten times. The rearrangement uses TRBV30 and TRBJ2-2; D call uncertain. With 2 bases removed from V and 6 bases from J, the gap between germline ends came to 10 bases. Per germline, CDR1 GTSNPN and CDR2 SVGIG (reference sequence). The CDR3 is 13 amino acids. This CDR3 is CAWSQNPAGELFF. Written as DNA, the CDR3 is TGTGCCTGGAGTCAGAATCCCGCCGGGGAGCTGTTTTTT.

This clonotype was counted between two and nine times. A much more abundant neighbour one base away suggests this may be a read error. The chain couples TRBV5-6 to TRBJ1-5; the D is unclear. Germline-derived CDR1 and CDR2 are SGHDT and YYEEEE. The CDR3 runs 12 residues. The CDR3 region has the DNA TGTGCCAGCAGCTTGGGGCCTCAGCACCAGCATTTT. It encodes CASSLGPQHQHF.

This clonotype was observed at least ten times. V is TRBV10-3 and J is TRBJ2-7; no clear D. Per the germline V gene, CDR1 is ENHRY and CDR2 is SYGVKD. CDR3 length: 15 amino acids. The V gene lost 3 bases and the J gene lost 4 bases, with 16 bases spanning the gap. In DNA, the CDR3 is TGTGCCATCAGTGAAGCATCTAACGTGATGTACGAGCAGTACTTC. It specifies CAISEASNVMYEQYF.

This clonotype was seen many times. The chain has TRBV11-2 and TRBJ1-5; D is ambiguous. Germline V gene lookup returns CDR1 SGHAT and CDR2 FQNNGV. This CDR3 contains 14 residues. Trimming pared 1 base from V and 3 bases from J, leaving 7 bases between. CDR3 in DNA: TGTGCCAGCAGCTTAGTCGGGGTCAATCAGCCCCAGCATTTT. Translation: CASSLVGVNQPQHF.